This T cell receptor beta chain originates from a study of T cell changes during pregnancy in multiple sclerosis. The table came from immunoSEQ multiplex PCR; TCRdb's copy has only in-frame clones and leaves some out. Altogether 50,000 to 70,000 clones are present, over 85% being singletons, with the ten largest covering 1.4%. V was cut by 1 base and J by 0 bases, with 14 bases left in between. The CDR3 extends over 17 amino acids. Germline V CDR1 and CDR2: SGHNT, YENEEA. The material was peripheral blood, obtained in the second trimester of pregnancy. The chain employs TRBV11-3 and TRBJ2-3, with a weak D call TRBD1 (6 bases). The clonotype was recovered from a female donor with multiple sclerosis, enrolled in a pregnancy study. The CDR3, as DNA: TGTGCCAGCAGCTTAGTTAGGACAGATTCTAGCACAGATACGCAGTATTTT. Protein: CASSLVRTDSSTDTQYF.